The 31 T cell receptor beta chains below all came from one sample that was sequenced in a study of cytomegalovirus exposure and HLA in healthy donors (dated 2017 in TCRdb). Library construction relied on the immunoSEQ multiplex PCR assay. For the multiplex PCR, a mixture combining 60 forward primers for TCR Vbeta segments and 13 reverse primers for TCR Jbeta segments was used. TCRdb retrieved this table from immuneACCESS and kept in-frame rearrangements only. Not all clones are present; in checked studies, unresolved V genes account for under half, and no reason is known for the remainder. For this sample the table gives around 140,000 clones, of which 70% to 85% were detected only once. The ten largest clones capture approximately 1.6% of the sample. The specimen was PBMCs. These receptors were taken from a female donor in good health and CMV-seronegative.

This clone was seen a handful of times. The rearrangement joins TRBV6-6 to TRBJ2-1; 7 nucleotides agree with TRBD1. V gave up 7 bases and J gave up 6 bases; unmatched junction bases: 9. CDR1 and CDR2 from the germline V gene are MNHNY and SVGAGI (reference sequence). The CDR3 runs 14 residues. The CDR3 protein is CASTPKGAANEQFF. For the CDR3, the DNA is TGTGCCAGCACCCCCAAGGGGGCGGCCAATGAGCAGTTCTTC.

V gene TRBV6-1 combines with J gene TRBJ1-5; a weak D match, TRBD1 (6 bases). The CDR3 is made up of 16 amino acids. The germline V gene has CDR1 MNHNS and CDR2 SASEGT. V dropped 2 bases and J dropped 2 bases, with 13 bases sitting between them. The CDR3 reads CASSEIAGVGNQPQHF. DNA for the CDR3: TGTGCCAGCAGTGAAATAGCAGGGGTGGGCAATCAGCCCCAGCATTTT.

The chain employs TRBV5-1 and TRBJ1-1, with 7 bases identical to TRBD1. This CDR3 spans 17 amino acids. Trimming took 0 bases from V and 0 from J; bases not matched to a gene: 8. The germline V gene encodes CDR1 SGHRS and CDR2 YFSETQ. In DNA, the CDR3 is TGCGCCAGCAGCTTGGCGGGGACAGAGCGTATGAACACTGAAGCTTTCTTT. It translates to CASSLAGTERMNTEAFF. The full variable domain, its missing parts supplied by reference TRBV5-1 and TRBJ1-1, is KAGVTQTPRYLIKTRGQQVTLSCSPISGHRSVSWYQQTPGQGLQFLFEYFSETQRNKGNFPGRFSGRQFSNSRSEMNVSTLELGDSALYLCASSLAGTERMNTEAFFGQGTRLTVV.

The rearrangement uses TRBV5-6 and TRBJ1-1; 7 bases agree with TRBD1. This CDR3 comprises 16 residues. Trimming at V came to 3 bases and at J to 3 bases, leaving 11 bases not matched to a gene. The germline CDR1 and CDR2 sequences are SGHDT and YYEEEE. As DNA, the CDR3 is TGTGCCAGCAGCTCCCCCGGGACAGCGAAGGACACTGAAGCTTTCTTT. This codes for CASSSPGTAKDTEAFF.

The CDR3 coding sequence is TGTGCCAGCTCACAAGAGACAGGGAGCGCGGGAATGGAGGGCTACACCTTC. It specifies CASSQETGSAGMEGYTF. The chain has TRBV18 and TRBJ1-2; 7 bases agree with TRBD1. CDR3 length equals 17 residues. CDR1 and CDR2 (germline): KGHSH, LQKENI. V shed 4 bases and J 8 bases; nucleotides not matched to a gene: 19. The full variable domain, with the rest looked up from reference TRBV18 and TRBJ1-2, is NAGVMQNPRHLVRRRGQEARLRCSPMKGHSHVYWYRQLPEEGLKFMVYLQKENIIDESGMPKERFSAEFPKEGPSILRIQQVVRGDSAAYFCASSQETGSAGMEGYTFGSGTRLTVV.

The V and J genes are TRBV7-3 and TRBJ1-1; TRBD1 aligns across 8 bases. The CDR3 loop spans 12 amino acids. CDR1 SGHTA and CDR2 FQGTGA come from the germline V gene. Trimming cost V 3 bases and J 10 bases; bases outside gene matches: 4. The DNA of the CDR3 is TGTGCCAGCAGCTTCCAGGGGGCGCGAGCTTTCTTT. Amino acid sequence: CASSFQGARAFF. The full variable domain, rest sourced from reference TRBV7-3 and TRBJ1-1, is GAGVSQTPSNKVTEKGKYVELRCDPISGHTALYWYRQSLGQGPEFLIYFQGTGAADDSGLPNDRFFAVRPEGSVSTLKIQRTERGDSAVYLCASSFQGARAFFGQGTRLTVV.

V is TRBV28 and J is TRBJ2-7; 8 bases line up with TRBD2. Losses at the gene ends were 3 bases for V and 0 bases for J; bases not matched to a gene: 4. The V gene's germline CDR1 is MDHEN and CDR2 SYDVKM. CDR3 length: 15 residues. Here the CDR3 DNA reads TGTGCCAGCAGTTTGTCGGGAGGGAGCTCCTACGAGCAGTACTTC. It encodes CASSLSGGSSYEQYF.

The V gene is TRBV7-2, the J gene TRBJ1-2; D is perhaps TRBD1 (6 bases). Germline lookup yields CDR1 SGHTA and CDR2 FQGNSA. Trimming cost V 2 bases and J 13 bases, with 14 bases left between them. The CDR3 loop spans 12 amino acids. The CDR3 region is CASSLNRVGTTF. The CDR3 nucleotides are TGTGCCAGCAGCTTAAACAGGGTTGGCACCACCTTC.

This clone was recorded a few times. This chain links TRBV9 with TRBJ2-3; 12 bases are a match to TRBD2. The germline CDR1 and CDR2 sequences are SGDLS and YYNGEE. CDR3 length: 15 amino acids. With 0 bases clipped from V and 5 bases from J, the junction kept 1 base outside the gene matches. The CDR3 protein is CASSVVLAGGDTQYF. The DNA for the CDR3 is TGTGCCAGCAGCGTAGTACTAGCGGGGGGAGATACGCAGTATTTT.

The V gene is TRBV28, the J gene TRBJ2-2, with D possibly being TRBD1 (5 bases). This CDR3 has 16 residues. Per germline, CDR1 MDHEN and CDR2 SYDVKM. V shed 1 base and J shed 6 bases, with 15 bases lying between them. Here the CDR3 reads CASSLSRAPSSGELFF. The CDR3 coding sequence is TGTGCCAGCAGTTTATCCAGGGCCCCCAGCTCCGGGGAGCTGTTTTTT.

The CDR3 DNA is TGTGCCAGCAGGTCGGGACAGGCGAACTATGGCTACACCTTC. Its translation is CASRSGQANYGYTF. The V call is TRBV6-5, the J call TRBJ1-2; 8 nucleotides match TRBD1. The germline CDR1 and CDR2 sequences are MNHEY and SVGAGI. The CDR3 sequence is 14 residues long. V shed 6 bases and J 2 bases; nucleotides not matched to a gene: 5.

The rearrangement joins TRBV6-5 to TRBJ2-5; 10 positions agree with TRBD1. Germline CDR1 MNHEY, CDR2 SVGAGI. The CDR3 is 14 residues long. Losses at the gene ends were 6 bases for V and 5 bases for J; bases not matched to a gene: 6. DNA of the CDR3: TGTGCCAGCAGAGACCCGGGACAGGGGGAGACCCAGTACTTC. Its protein product is CASRDPGQGETQYF.

As for this clone: The sample carries other DNA sequences with the same CDR3. The chain has TRBV29-1 and TRBJ2-1, with D maybe TRBD1 (6 bases). V dropped 1 base and J dropped 4 bases, with 8 bases sitting between them. CDR1 SQVTM and CDR2 ANQGSEA come from the germline V gene. This CDR3 is built from 13 residues. The CDR3 loop is CSVEGTDYNEQFF. The CDR3 nucleotides are TGCAGCGTTGAAGGGACAGATTACAATGAGCAGTTCTTC.

The chain couples TRBV5-4 to TRBJ2-1; D perhaps matches TRBD2 (5 bases). The CDR3 contains 14 residues. V was shortened by 0 bases and J by 7 bases, with 11 bases between the two germline ends. Germline CDR1 is SGHNT and CDR2 is YYREEE (reference sequence). The CDR3 DNA follows: TGTGCCAGCAGCTTGGAGTCTAGCAGGAATGAGCAGTTCTTC. It translates to CASSLESSRNEQFF. The whole variable domain, remainder taken from reference TRBV5-4 and TRBJ2-1, is ETGVTQSPTHLIKTRGQQVTLRCSSQSGHNTVSWYQQALGQGPQFIFQYYREEENGRGNFPPRFSGLQFPNYSSELNVNALELDDSALYLCASSLESSRNEQFFGPGTRLTVL.

The chain carries TRBV2 and TRBJ2-5; 7 bases map to TRBD1. The J call may be wrong; the DNA end is better matched by TRBJ2-7. The CDR3 contains 12 residues. Looked up from germline, CDR1 is SNHLY and CDR2 is FYNNEI. The CDR3 DNA is TGTGCCAGCACGGACAGGACTTACGAGCAGTACTTC. It specifies CASTDRTYEQYF.

This chain connects TRBV29-1 to TRBJ2-5; the D is unclear. The DNA matches TRBJ2-7 better at its end, which makes the J call doubtful. The CDR3 length is 10 residues. The germline V gene encodes CDR1 SQVTM and CDR2 ANQGSEA. The CDR3 is CSVLFYEQYF. CDR3 in DNA: TGCAGCGTTTTATTCTACGAGCAGTACTTC.

The chain has TRBV5-1 and TRBJ1-4, with D hard to call. Germline CDR1 reads SGHRS; CDR2 reads YFSETQ. The V and J ends lost 7 bases and 2 bases respectively, with 12 bases between them. The CDR3 is 14 amino acids. This chain's CDR3 is CASPPGSTNEKLFF. DNA of the CDR3: TGCGCCAGCCCCCCGGGATCGACTAATGAAAAACTGTTTTTT.

The chain has TRBV5-1 and TRBJ2-1, with D perhaps TRBD2 (5 bases). Germline V gives CDR1 SGHRS, CDR2 YFSETQ. The CDR3 spans 16 residues. Trimming stripped 2 bases from V and 0 bases from J, with 12 bases between. CDR3 residues: CASSLIGRASYNEQFF. As DNA, the CDR3 is TGCGCCAGCAGCTTAATCGGGCGGGCCTCCTACAATGAGCAGTTCTTC. The entire variable domain, with the rest obtained from reference TRBV5-1 and TRBJ2-1, is as follows: KAGVTQTPRYLIKTRGQQVTLSCSPISGHRSVSWYQQTPGQGLQFLFEYFSETQRNKGNFPGRFSGRQFSNSRSEMNVSTLELGDSALYLCASSLIGRASYNEQFFGPGTRLTVL.

The chain's CDR3 is CASSLGGPGTGELFF. For the CDR3, the DNA is TGTGCCAGCAGCTTAGGGGGCCCCGGGACCGGGGAGCTGTTTTTT. The chain is built from TRBV7-9 and TRBJ2-2, with D possibly matching TRBD1 (5 bases). Trimming removed 1 base at V and 5 bases at J, with 11 bases between. The CDR3 consists of 15 residues. CDR1 and CDR2 (germline): SEHNR, FQNEAQ (reference sequence).

This clone was recorded a few times. The genes are TRBV5-1 and TRBJ2-7; the D gene is possibly TRBD1 (6 bases). Trimming left V 1 base short and J 5 bases short, with 10 bases between. CDR3 size: 13 residues. Germline CDR1 SGHRS, CDR2 YFSETQ. The CDR3 DNA reads TGCGCCAGCAGCTTGTGGCAGGGGAACGAGCAGTACTTC. Translated: CASSLWQGNEQYF.

V and J are TRBV6-1 and TRBJ1-1; D is unclear. The CDR3 extends over 13 amino acids. The V gene's germline CDR1 is MNHNS and CDR2 SASEGT. V lost 6 bases, J lost 3 bases, and 11 bases lay in between. CDR3 coding DNA: TGTGCCAGCAGAGTTCAGCGGGACACTGAAGCTTTCTTT. Its protein product is CASRVQRDTEAFF.

This sequence joins TRBV5-1 and TRBJ2-5; 11 bases map to TRBD2. Germline CDR1 reads SGHRS; CDR2 reads YFSETQ. Germline trimming cut 2 bases from V and 5 bases from J; bases unmatched to any gene: 8. The CDR3 has 16 residues. CDR3: CASSLKLAGGLETQYF. For the CDR3, the DNA is TGCGCCAGCAGCTTAAAATTAGCGGGAGGGTTGGAGACCCAGTACTTC.

The V call is TRBV4-3, the J call TRBJ2-7; 8 bases are shared with TRBD1. V gave up 0 bases and J gave up 6 bases; unmatched junction bases: 10. CDR3 length equals 16 residues. Germline V CDR1 and CDR2: LGHNA, YSLEER. The CDR3 DNA sequence: TGCGCCAGCAGCCAAGATTGGGGGACAGGAGGGCTCGAGCAGTACTTC. Its protein product is CASSQDWGTGGLEQYF.

This clone has more than one count but fewer than ten. The genes are TRBV27 and TRBJ2-7; D possibly corresponds to TRBD2 (5 bases). Germline values: CDR1 MNHEY, CDR2 SMNVEV (reference sequence). The ends were cut back, 2 bases at V and 3 bases at J, with 8 bases in the middle. The CDR3 loop spans 13 amino acids. The CDR3, as DNA: TGTGCCAGCAGTTTACGGGATCACTACGAGCAGTACTTC. It is translated as CASSLRDHYEQYF.

This sequence joins TRBV19 and TRBJ1-2; D may be TRBD1 (5 bases). The CDR3 has 15 residues. The ends were cut back, 3 bases at V and 5 bases at J, with 16 bases in the middle. Germline CDR1 reads LNHDA; CDR2 reads SQIVND (reference sequence). Written as DNA, the CDR3 is TGTGCCAGTAGTATCAGCTGGACACCTTCATATGGCTACACCTTC. Translation gives CASSISWTPSYGYTF.

The chain employs TRBV7-8 and TRBJ2-1, with 9 bases identical to TRBD2. V trimming: 3 bases; J trimming: 6 bases; junction bases outside the gene matches: 3. Germline V CDR1 and CDR2: SGHVS, FQNEAQ. This CDR3 is 14 amino acids long. DNA for the CDR3: TGTGCCAGCAGCTTGTTTAGCGGGAGCAATGAGCAGTTCTTC. Protein sequence: CASSLFSGSNEQFF.

A few counts support this clone. The CDR3 bases are TGTGCCAGCAGCTTAGGGGGGGATGGCTACACCTTC. This gives the protein CASSLGGDGYTF. The chain joins TRBV7-9 to TRBJ1-2; D might be TRBD1 (5 bases). Germline CDR1 reads SEHNR; CDR2 reads FQNEAQ (reference sequence). The CDR3 loop spans 12 amino acids. V lost 1 base and J 6 bases, leaving 6 bases between the germline ends.

The rearrangement uses TRBV27 and TRBJ2-3, with D possibly matching TRBD2 (5 bases). The CDR3 runs 13 residues. With 3 bases removed from V and 4 bases from J, the gap between germline ends came to 8 bases. Germline V gene sequence: CDR1 MNHEY, CDR2 SMNVEV (reference sequence). The CDR3 sequence is CASSFTRADTQYF. The CDR3 DNA follows: TGTGCCAGCAGTTTTACTAGGGCAGATACGCAGTATTTT.

The rearrangement links TRBV7-3 to TRBJ2-7; 8 bases agree with TRBD2. Per the germline V gene, CDR1 is SGHTA and CDR2 is FQGTGA. This CDR3 spans 15 amino acids. V trimming: 5 bases; J trimming: 3 bases; junction bases outside the gene matches: 9. The CDR3: CASSTASGRGYEQYF. The CDR3 DNA reads TGTGCCAGCAGCACCGCTAGCGGGCGCGGCTACGAGCAGTACTTC.

The chain employs TRBV19 and TRBJ2-3; 7 nucleotides agree with TRBD1. This CDR3 contains 16 residues. Germline lookup yields CDR1 LNHDA and CDR2 SQIVND (reference sequence). V shed 8 bases and J 5 bases; nucleotides not matched to a gene: 16. CDR3 coding DNA: TGTGCCAGTCACAGGGGCGAGGCCCGTCGTGGAGATACGCAGTATTTT. This sequence encodes CASHRGEARRGDTQYF.

The J gene is TRBJ2-1, the V gene TRBV2, with TRBD2 matching over 9 bases. Germline assignment: CDR1 SNHLY and CDR2 FYNNEI. V dropped 7 bases and J dropped 10; count of bases not matched to a gene: 11. This CDR3 contains 14 residues. CDR3 DNA: TGTGCCAGCAATAGAGTAGCGGGAGAGGGGGAGCAGTTCTTC. Amino acids: CASNRVAGEGEQFF.